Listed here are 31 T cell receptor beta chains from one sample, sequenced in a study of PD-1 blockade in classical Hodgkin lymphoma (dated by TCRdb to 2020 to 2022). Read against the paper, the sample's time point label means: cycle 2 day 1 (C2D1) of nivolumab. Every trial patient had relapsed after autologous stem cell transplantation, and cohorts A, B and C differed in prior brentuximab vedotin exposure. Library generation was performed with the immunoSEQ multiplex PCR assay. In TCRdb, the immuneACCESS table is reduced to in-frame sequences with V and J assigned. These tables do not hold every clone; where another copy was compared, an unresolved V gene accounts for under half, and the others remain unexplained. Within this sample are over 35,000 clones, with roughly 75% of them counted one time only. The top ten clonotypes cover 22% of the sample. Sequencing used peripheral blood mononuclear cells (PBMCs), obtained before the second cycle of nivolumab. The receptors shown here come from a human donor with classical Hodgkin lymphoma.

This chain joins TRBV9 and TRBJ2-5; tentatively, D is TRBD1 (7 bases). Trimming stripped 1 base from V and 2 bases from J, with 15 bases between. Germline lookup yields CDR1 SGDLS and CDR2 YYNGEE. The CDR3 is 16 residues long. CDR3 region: CASSVTGVADQETQYF. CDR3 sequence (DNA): TGTGCCAGCAGCGTAACAGGGGTAGCGGATCAAGAGACCCAGTACTTC.

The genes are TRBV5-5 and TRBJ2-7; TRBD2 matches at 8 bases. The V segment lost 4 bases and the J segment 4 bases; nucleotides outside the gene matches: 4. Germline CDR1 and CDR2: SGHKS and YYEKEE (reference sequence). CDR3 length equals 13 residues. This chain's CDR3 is CASSRREGYEQYF. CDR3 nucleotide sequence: TGTGCCAGCAGCCGCCGGGAGGGGTACGAGCAGTACTTC. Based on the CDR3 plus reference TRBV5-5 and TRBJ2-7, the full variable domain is DAGVTQSPTHLIKTRGQQVTLRCSPISGHKSVSWYQQVLGQGPQFIFQYYEKEERGRGNFPDRFSARQFPNYSSELNVNALLLGDSALYLCASSRREGYEQYFGPGTRLTVT.

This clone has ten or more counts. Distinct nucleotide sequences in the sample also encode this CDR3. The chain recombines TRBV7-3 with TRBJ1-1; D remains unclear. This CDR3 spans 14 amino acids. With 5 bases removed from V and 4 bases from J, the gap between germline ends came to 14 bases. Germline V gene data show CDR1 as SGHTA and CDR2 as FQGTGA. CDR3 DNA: TGTGCCAGCAGCCCCGGGCTGTTGGGCACTGAAGCTTTCTTT. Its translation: CASSPGLLGTEAFF.

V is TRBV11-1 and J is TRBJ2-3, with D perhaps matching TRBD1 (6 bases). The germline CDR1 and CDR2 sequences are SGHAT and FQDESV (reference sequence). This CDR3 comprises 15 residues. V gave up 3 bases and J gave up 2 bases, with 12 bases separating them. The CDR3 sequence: CASSLGRGVTDTQYF. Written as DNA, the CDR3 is TGTGCCAGCAGCTTGGGCAGGGGAGTCACAGATACGCAGTATTTT. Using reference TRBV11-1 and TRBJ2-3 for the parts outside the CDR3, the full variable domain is EAEVAQSPRYKITEKSQAVAFWCDPISGHATLYWYRQILGQGPELLVQFQDESVVDDSQLPKDRFSAERLKGVDSTLKIQPAELGDSAMYLCASSLGRGVTDTQYFGPGTRLTVL.

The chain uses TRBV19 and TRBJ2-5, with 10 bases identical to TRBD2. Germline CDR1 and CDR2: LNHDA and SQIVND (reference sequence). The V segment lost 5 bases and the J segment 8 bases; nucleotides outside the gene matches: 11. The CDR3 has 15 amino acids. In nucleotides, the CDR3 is TGTGCCAGTAGTTCTAGCGGGAGTGCCCTCCGTACCCAGTACTTC. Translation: CASSSSGSALRTQYF.

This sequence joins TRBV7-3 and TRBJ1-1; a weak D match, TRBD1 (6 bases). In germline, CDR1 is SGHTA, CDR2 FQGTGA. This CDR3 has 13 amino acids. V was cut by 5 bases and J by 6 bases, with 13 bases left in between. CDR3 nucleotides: TGTGCCAGCAGCCAAAACAGGGTCGCTGAAGCTTTCTTT. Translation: CASSQNRVAEAFF.

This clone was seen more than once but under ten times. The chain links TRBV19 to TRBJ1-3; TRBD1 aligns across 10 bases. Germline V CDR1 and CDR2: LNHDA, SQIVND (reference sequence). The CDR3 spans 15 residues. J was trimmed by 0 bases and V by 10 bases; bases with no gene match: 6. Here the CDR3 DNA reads TGTGCCACCCAGGACAGGGGGACCTCTGGAAACACCATATATTTT. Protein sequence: CATQDRGTSGNTIYF.

CDR3 region: CASSLGRGEQYF. The CDR3 DNA sequence: TGTGCCAGCAGCCTGGGGAGAGGGGAGCAGTACTTC. The chain couples TRBV7-9 to TRBJ2-7; a possible D gene is TRBD2 (5 bases). V was cut by 5 bases and J by 7 bases, with 12 bases left in between. CDR1 is SEHNR and CDR2 is FQNEAQ in the germline V gene (reference sequence). The CDR3 has 12 residues.

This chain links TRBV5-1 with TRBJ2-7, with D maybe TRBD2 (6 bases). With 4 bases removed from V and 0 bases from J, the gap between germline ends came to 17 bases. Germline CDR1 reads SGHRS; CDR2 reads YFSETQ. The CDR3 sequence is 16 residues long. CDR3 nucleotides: TGCGCCAGCAGCACCCGGCCCGGGAGCCGCTCCTACGAGCAGTACTTC. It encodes CASSTRPGSRSYEQYF.

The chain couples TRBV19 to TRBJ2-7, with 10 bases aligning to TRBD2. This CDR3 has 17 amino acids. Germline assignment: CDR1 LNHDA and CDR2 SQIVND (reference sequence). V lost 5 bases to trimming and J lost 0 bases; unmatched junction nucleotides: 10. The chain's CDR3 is CASSQGLARSSSYEQYF. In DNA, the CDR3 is TGTGCCAGTAGTCAGGGACTAGCGCGCTCGAGCTCCTACGAGCAGTACTTC. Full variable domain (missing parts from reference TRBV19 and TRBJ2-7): DGGITQSPKYLFRKEGQNVTLSCEQNLNHDAMYWYRQDPGQGLRLIYYSQIVNDFQKGDIAEGYSVSREKKESFPLTVTSAQKNPTAFYLCASSQGLARSSSYEQYFGPGTRLTVT.

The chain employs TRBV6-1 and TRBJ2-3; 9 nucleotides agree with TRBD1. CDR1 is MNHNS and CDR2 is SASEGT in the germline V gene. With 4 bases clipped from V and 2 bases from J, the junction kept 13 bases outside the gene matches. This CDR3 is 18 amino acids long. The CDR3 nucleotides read TGTGCCAGCAGTGGCTCCGGGACAGGGCTCAGGGTCACAGATACGCAGTATTTT. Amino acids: CASSGSGTGLRVTDTQYF.

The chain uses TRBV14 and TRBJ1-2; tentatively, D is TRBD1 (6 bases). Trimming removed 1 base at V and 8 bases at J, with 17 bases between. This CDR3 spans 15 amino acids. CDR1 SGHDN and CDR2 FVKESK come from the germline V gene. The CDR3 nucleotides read TGTGCCAGCAGCCAAGTTCCGGGACACTCGGGGGGCTACACCTTC. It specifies CASSQVPGHSGGYTF.

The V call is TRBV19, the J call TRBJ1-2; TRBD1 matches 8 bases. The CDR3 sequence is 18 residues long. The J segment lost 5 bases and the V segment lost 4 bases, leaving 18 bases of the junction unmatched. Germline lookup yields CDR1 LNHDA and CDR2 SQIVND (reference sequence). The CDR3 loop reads CASSTSRGRTGRLYGYTF. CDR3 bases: TGTGCCAGTAGTACCTCCAGAGGTAGGACAGGGAGACTTTATGGCTACACCTTC.

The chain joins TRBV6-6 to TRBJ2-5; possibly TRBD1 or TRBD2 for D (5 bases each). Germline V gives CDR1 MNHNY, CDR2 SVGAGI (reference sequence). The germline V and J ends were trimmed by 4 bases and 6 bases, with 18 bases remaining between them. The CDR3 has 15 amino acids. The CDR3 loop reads CASSSRDQAVKTQYF. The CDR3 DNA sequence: TGTGCCAGCAGTTCCCGGGACCAAGCTGTAAAGACCCAGTACTTC.

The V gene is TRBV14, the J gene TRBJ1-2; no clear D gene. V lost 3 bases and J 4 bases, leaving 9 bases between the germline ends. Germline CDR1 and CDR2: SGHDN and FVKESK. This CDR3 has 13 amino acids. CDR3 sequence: CASSHGPTYGYTF. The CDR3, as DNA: TGTGCCAGCAGCCACGGTCCTACCTATGGCTACACCTTC.

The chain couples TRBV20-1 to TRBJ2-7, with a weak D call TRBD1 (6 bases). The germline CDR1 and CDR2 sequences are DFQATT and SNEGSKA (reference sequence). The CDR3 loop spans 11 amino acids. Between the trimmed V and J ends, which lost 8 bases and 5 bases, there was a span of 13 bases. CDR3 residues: CSRNRVNEQYF. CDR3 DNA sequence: TGCAGTAGAAACAGGGTCAACGAGCAGTACTTC.

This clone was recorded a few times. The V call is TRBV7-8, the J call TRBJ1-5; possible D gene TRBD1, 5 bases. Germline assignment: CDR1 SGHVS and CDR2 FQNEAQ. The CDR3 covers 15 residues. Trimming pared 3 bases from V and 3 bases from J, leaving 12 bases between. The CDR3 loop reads CASSLGTAHNQPQHF. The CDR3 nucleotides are TGTGCCAGCAGCTTGGGGACGGCGCACAATCAGCCCCAGCATTTT.

The CDR3 region has the DNA TGTGCCAGCAGTTTATCGCGGACAGGAGATCAGCCCCAGCATTTT. Encoded protein: CASSLSRTGDQPQHF. V gene TRBV27 combines with J gene TRBJ1-5; 7 bases are shared with TRBD1. Trimming removed 0 bases from V and 5 bases from J; junction bases left unmatched: 4. The CDR3 runs to 15 residues. Germline assignment: CDR1 MNHEY and CDR2 SMNVEV (reference sequence).

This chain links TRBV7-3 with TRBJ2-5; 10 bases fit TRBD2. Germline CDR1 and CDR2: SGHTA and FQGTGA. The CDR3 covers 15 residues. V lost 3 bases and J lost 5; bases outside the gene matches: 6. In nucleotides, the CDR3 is TGTGCCAGCAGCTTCCTAGCGGGAGTCGAGGAGACCCAGTACTTC. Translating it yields CASSFLAGVEETQYF.

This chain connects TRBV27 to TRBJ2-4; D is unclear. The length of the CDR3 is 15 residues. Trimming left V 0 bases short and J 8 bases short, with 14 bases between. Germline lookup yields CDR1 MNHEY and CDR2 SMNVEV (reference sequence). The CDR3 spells CASSLSNPRRDIQYF. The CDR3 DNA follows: TGTGCCAGCAGTTTATCGAATCCAAGACGGGACATTCAGTACTTC.

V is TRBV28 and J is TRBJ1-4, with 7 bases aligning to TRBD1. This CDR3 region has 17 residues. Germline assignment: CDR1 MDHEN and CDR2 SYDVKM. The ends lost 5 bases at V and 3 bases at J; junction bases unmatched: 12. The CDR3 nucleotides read TGTGCCAGCAGTCCCATAATCCGGACAGGCCCTAATGAAAAACTGTTTTTT. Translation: CASSPIIRTGPNEKLFF.

The CDR3 DNA sequence: TGCGCCAGCAGCTTGTGGGGGGATAGCTACGAGCAGTACTTC. This translates into CASSLWGDSYEQYF. The V call is TRBV5-1, the J call TRBJ2-7, with TRBD2 as a possible D gene (6 bases). Trimming stripped 1 base from V and 3 bases from J, with 11 bases between. Germline CDR1 SGHRS, CDR2 YFSETQ. This CDR3 is 14 amino acids long. The complete variable domain, with remaining parts taken from reference TRBV5-1 and TRBJ2-7, reads KAGVTQTPRYLIKTRGQQVTLSCSPISGHRSVSWYQQTPGQGLQFLFEYFSETQRNKGNFPGRFSGRQFSNSRSEMNVSTLELGDSALYLCASSLWGDSYEQYFGPGTRLTVT.

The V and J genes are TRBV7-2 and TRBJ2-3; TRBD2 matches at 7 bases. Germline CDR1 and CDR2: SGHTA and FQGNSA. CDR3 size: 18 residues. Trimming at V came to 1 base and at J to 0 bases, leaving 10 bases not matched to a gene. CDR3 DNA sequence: TGTGCCAGCAGCTTAGAATTGCGGGGGAGTATCAGCACAGATACGCAGTATTTT. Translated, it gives CASSLELRGSISTDTQYF.

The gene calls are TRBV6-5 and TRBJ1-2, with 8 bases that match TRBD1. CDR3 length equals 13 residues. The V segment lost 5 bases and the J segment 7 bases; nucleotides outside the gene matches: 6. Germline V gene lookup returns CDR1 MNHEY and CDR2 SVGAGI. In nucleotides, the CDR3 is TGTGCCAGCAGTAGACAGGGGTCGGGTGGCTACACCTTC. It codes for CASSRQGSGGYTF.

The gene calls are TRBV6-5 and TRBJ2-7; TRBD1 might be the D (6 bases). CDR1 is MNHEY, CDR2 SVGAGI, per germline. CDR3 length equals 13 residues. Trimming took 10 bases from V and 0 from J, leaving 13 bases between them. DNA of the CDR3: TGTGCCACCAAGGACAGCTACTCCTACGAGCAGTACTTC. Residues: CATKDSYSYEQYF.

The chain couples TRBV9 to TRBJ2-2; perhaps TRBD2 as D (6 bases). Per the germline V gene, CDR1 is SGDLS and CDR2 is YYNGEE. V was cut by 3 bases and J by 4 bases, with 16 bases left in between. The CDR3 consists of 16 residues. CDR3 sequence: CASSAAGGKVTGELFF. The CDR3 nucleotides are TGTGCCAGCAGCGCCGCTGGAGGGAAGGTCACCGGGGAGCTGTTTTTT.

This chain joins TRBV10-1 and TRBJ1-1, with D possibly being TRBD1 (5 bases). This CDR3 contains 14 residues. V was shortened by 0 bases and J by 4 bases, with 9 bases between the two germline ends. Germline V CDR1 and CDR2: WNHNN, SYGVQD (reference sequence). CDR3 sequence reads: CASSESGGGTEAFF. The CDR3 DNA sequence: TGCGCCAGCAGTGAGTCTGGGGGGGGCACTGAAGCTTTCTTT.

The CDR3 coding sequence is TGTGCCAGCAGCAAGCCGGGACAGGGGGACACTGAAGCTTTCTTT. Encoded protein: CASSKPGQGDTEAFF. The rearrangement joins TRBV28 to TRBJ1-1; 11 bases agree with TRBD1. The V segment lost 6 bases and the J segment 3 bases; nucleotides outside the gene matches: 6. From germline, CDR1 is MDHEN and CDR2 SYDVKM. The CDR3 extends over 15 amino acids. Filled out from reference TRBV28 and TRBJ1-1, the complete variable domain reads DVKVTQSSRYLVKRTGEKVFLECVQDMDHENMFWYRQDPGLGLRLIYFSYDVKMKEKGDIPEGYSVSREKKERFSLILESASTNQTSMYLCASSKPGQGDTEAFFGQGTRLTVV.

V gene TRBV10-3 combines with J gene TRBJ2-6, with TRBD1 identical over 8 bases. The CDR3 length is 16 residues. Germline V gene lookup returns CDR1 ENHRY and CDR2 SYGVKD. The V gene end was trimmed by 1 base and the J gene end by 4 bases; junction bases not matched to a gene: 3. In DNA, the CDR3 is TGTGCCATCAGTGAGTGGACAGGGAAGGGGGCCAACGTCCTGACTTTC. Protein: CAISEWTGKGANVLTF.

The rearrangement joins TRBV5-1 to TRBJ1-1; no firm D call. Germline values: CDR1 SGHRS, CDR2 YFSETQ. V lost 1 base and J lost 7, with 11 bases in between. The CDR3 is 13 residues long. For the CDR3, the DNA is TGCGCCAGCAGCTTGACATCAGACCTTGAAGCTTTCTTT. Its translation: CASSLTSDLEAFF.

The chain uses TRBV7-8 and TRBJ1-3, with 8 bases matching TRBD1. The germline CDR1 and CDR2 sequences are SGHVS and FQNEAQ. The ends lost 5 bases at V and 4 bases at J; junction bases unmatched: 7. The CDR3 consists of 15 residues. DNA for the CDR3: TGTGCCAGCAGCCTGGACAGGGTGGGGGGAAACACCATATATTTT. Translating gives CASSLDRVGGNTIYF.